Listed here are 31 T cell receptor beta chains from one sample, sequenced in a study of blood T cell repertoires in COVID-19. The protocol was immunoSEQ multiplex PCR, while the TCRdb copy is restricted to in-frame clones and leaves out a portion. This sample has roughly 170,000 clones, with approximately 90% found just once. Material for sequencing was peripheral blood. The receptors shown here come from a young woman who had recovered from COVID-19.

The chain recombines TRBV3-1 (or the pseudogene TRBV3-2) with TRBJ2-3; D gene ambiguous. Trimming left V 0 bases short and J 2 bases short, with 9 bases between. CDR3 length: 15 residues. CDR1 is LGHDT, CDR2 YNNKEL, per germline (reference sequence). The CDR3 bases are TGTGCCAGCAGCCAAGAACAGAGAAACACAGATACGCAGTATTTT. Encoded protein: CASSQEQRNTDTQYF.

The chain combines TRBV5-3 with TRBJ1-2, with a possible D match to TRBD1 (6 bases). TRBV5-3 is an open reading frame whose function is uncertain. CDR3 length equals 14 residues. The V gene lost 10 bases and the J gene lost 5 bases, with 21 bases spanning the gap. The CDR3 here is CASRAKGESYGYTF. Here the CDR3 DNA reads TGTGCCTCCCGGGCGAAGGGGGAGAGTTATGGCTACACCTTC.

V and J are TRBV7-3 and TRBJ2-1; 10 positions agree with TRBD2. CDR3 length equals 15 residues. Germline V gene sequence: CDR1 SGHTA, CDR2 FQGTGA. With V trimmed by 2 bases and J by 7 bases, 5 bases remained unmatched. CDR3: CASSLLAGVGNEQFF. The CDR3 bases are TGTGCCAGCAGCTTACTAGCGGGAGTCGGGAATGAGCAGTTCTTC.

This clone was seen ten or more times. The chain combines TRBV7-8 with TRBJ2-1, with 13 nucleotides matching TRBD2. Trimming cost V 1 base and J 8 bases; bases outside gene matches: 11. The CDR3 is made up of 18 amino acids. CDR1 and CDR2 from the germline V gene are SGHVS and FQNEAQ. CDR3 in DNA: TGTGCCAGCAGCTTAGTAGCCCGGACTAGCGGGAGATCCCATGAGCAGTTCTTC. Its protein product is CASSLVARTSGRSHEQFF. Using reference TRBV7-8 and TRBJ2-1 for the parts outside the CDR3, the full variable domain is GAGVSQSPRYKVAKRGQDVALRCDPISGHVSLFWYQQALGQGPEFLTYFQNEAQLDKSGLPSDRFFAERPEGSVSTLKIQRTQQEDSAVYLCASSLVARTSGRSHEQFFGPGTRLTVL.

This rearrangement joins TRBV5-5 to TRBJ2-1; 9 bases map to TRBD1. From germline, CDR1 is SGHKS and CDR2 YYEKEE (reference sequence). V shed 2 bases and J 6 bases; nucleotides not matched to a gene: 15. CDR3 length equals 18 residues. CDR3 nucleotide sequence: TGTGCCAGCAGCTTTCGGATAATTTCGGGACAGGGTAGCAATGAGCAGTTCTTC. It specifies CASSFRIISGQGSNEQFF.

The rearrangement joins TRBV16 to TRBJ1-5; 10 bases agree with TRBD1. This CDR3 comprises 15 residues. Trimming cost V 2 bases and J 7 bases; bases outside gene matches: 5. CDR1 is KGHSY and CDR2 is FQNENV in the germline V gene. The CDR3 sequence: CASSQTGTGDQPQHF. The CDR3 DNA sequence: TGTGCCAGCAGCCAAACCGGGACAGGGGACCAGCCCCAGCATTTT.

The rearrangement joins TRBV7-7 to TRBJ2-1; 7 bases fit TRBD1. Germline V gives CDR1 SSHAT, CDR2 FNYEAQ (reference sequence). V was clipped by 1 base and J by 8 bases; unmatched bases: 8. The CDR3 runs to 15 residues. The CDR3 bases are TGTGCCAGCAGCTTAGGGCAGGGGGTTTTCGATGAGCAGTTCTTC. Its protein product is CASSLGQGVFDEQFF. Looking up the rest from reference TRBV7-7 and TRBJ2-1 gives the full variable domain: GAGVSQSPRYKVTKRGQDVTLRCDPISSHATLYWYQQALGQGPEFLTYFNYEAQPDKSGLPSDRFSAERPEGSISTLTIQRTEQRDSAMYRCASSLGQGVFDEQFFGPGTRLTVL.

The chain links TRBV6-5 to TRBJ1-6; D perhaps matches TRBD1 (6 bases). In germline, CDR1 is MNHEY, CDR2 SVGAGI. CDR3 size: 13 residues. V dropped 8 bases and J dropped 6 bases, with 11 bases sitting between them. Here the CDR3 reads CASGRDINSPLHF. CDR3 coding DNA: TGTGCCAGCGGACGGGACATTAATTCACCCCTCCACTTT.

As for this clone: At the DNA level, this CDR3 is encoded by other sequences in the same sample as well. V is TRBV19 and J is TRBJ1-2; D call uncertain. The CDR3 covers 14 residues. CDR1 is LNHDA and CDR2 is SQIVND in the germline V gene (reference sequence). V was clipped by 3 bases and J by 1 base, with 9 bases between them. Here the CDR3 DNA reads TGTGCCAGTAGTATTACGGGGAGTAACTATGGCTACACCTTC. The encoded protein is CASSITGSNYGYTF. The full variable domain, its missing parts supplied by reference TRBV19 and TRBJ1-2, is DGGITQSPKYLFRKEGQNVTLSCEQNLNHDAMYWYRQDPGQGLRLIYYSQIVNDFQKGDIAEGYSVSREKKESFPLTVTSAQKNPTAFYLCASSITGSNYGYTFGSGTRLTVV.

The chain couples TRBV19 to TRBJ1-2, with a tentative D call TRBD1 (5 bases). The CDR3 has 15 amino acids. In germline, CDR1 is LNHDA, CDR2 SQIVND (reference sequence). Deletions cut 8 bases from V and 1 base from J, with 17 bases between. The CDR3 protein is CASRTGAGDNYGYTF. CDR3 in DNA: TGTGCCAGTCGTACCGGCGCGGGGGATAACTATGGCTACACCTTC.

The genes are TRBV7-2 and TRBJ1-5, with D unresolved. CDR1 SGHTA and CDR2 FQGNSA come from the germline V gene. The CDR3 contains 13 residues. The V end was cut by 3 bases, the J end by 9 bases, with 12 bases between. The CDR3 DNA reads TGTGCCAGCAGCTTGGAGGTAACGGTGCCCCAGCATTTT. Its protein is CASSLEVTVPQHF.

This chain joins TRBV7-8 and TRBJ2-1; D perhaps matches TRBD1 (6 bases). Per germline, CDR1 SGHVS and CDR2 FQNEAQ. V lost 5 bases, J lost 5 bases, and 16 bases lay in between. CDR3 length: 15 residues. The CDR3 spells CASSQALGTHNEQFF. CDR3 bases: TGTGCCAGCAGCCAGGCCCTGGGGACACACAATGAGCAGTTCTTC.

The V and J genes are TRBV21-1 and TRBJ2-7; TRBD2 reflects the table's D call only, with no check against the DNA. TRBV21-1 is a pseudogene segment. This CDR3 is built from 14 residues. Here the CDR3 DNA reads TGTGCCAGCAGCCCACTAGACGGCTCCTACGAGCAGTACTTC. This translates into CASSPLDGSYEQYF.

This clone was counted a single time. The chain couples TRBV12-3 or TRBV12-4 to TRBJ2-1; 8 bases map to TRBD1. The CDR3 spans 12 residues. With 5 bases clipped from V and 10 bases from J, the junction kept 4 bases outside the gene matches. DNA for the CDR3: TGTGCCAGCAGTACCAGACAGGGGGAGCAGTTCTTC. It encodes CASSTRQGEQFF.

The sample holds one count of this clone. The chain employs TRBV10-3 and TRBJ2-5; no clear D gene. V lost 0 bases and J lost 5, with 7 bases in between. The CDR3 has 13 residues. The V gene's germline CDR1 is ENHRY and CDR2 SYGVKD. CDR3 DNA sequence: TGTGCCATCAGTGAGTCGGCCCCCGAGACCCAGTACTTC. Protein sequence: CAISESAPETQYF.

The rearrangement joins TRBV7-2 to TRBJ2-7, with 8 bases that match TRBD2. The CDR3 is made up of 15 amino acids. V shed 5 bases and J 9 bases; nucleotides not matched to a gene: 15. Germline CDR1 SGHTA, CDR2 FQGNSA. In DNA form, the CDR3 reads TGTGCCAGCAGCATACTGGGACTAGTCGCCGGGGGGCAGTACTTC. It is translated as CASSILGLVAGGQYF.

The V call is TRBV7-9, the J call TRBJ2-7; possible D gene TRBD1, 6 bases. The CDR3 runs 15 residues. CDR1 is SEHNR and CDR2 is FQNEAQ in the germline V gene (reference sequence). Trimming shortened V by 5 bases and J by 2 bases, and 16 bases separated the two germline ends. The CDR3 protein is CASSVNRDTTYEQYV. The CDR3 DNA sequence: TGTGCCAGCAGCGTAAACCGGGACACTACCTACGAGCAGTACGTC.

The J gene is TRBJ2-3, the V gene TRBV2, with D unresolved. Germline V gives CDR1 SNHLY, CDR2 FYNNEI. The CDR3 extends over 12 amino acids. V was pared by 3 bases and J by 4 bases, with 5 bases between. CDR3 sequence (DNA): TGTGCCAGCAGTGAGGGCCCAGATACGCAGTATTTT. Protein sequence: CASSEGPDTQYF.

This rearrangement joins TRBV30 to TRBJ2-1; D is possibly TRBD2 (5 bases). Germline V gives CDR1 GTSNPN, CDR2 SVGIG (reference sequence). The CDR3 runs 11 residues. Trimming shortened V by 1 base and J by 8 bases, and 6 bases separated the two germline ends. Written as DNA, the CDR3 is TGTGCCTGGAGTGCGCGGGATGAGCAGTTCTTC. This encodes CAWSARDEQFF.

J is TRBJ2-7 and V is TRBV24-1; 7 bases line up with TRBD2. The germline V gene encodes CDR1 KGHDR and CDR2 SFDVKD. The length of the CDR3 is 13 residues. The V segment lost 8 bases and the J segment 1 base; nucleotides outside the gene matches: 4. This CDR3 is CATKPGGSYEQYF. CDR3 bases: TGTGCCACCAAACCGGGGGGTTCCTACGAGCAGTACTTC.

The chain is built from TRBV6-2 or TRBV6-3 and TRBJ2-1, with 9 positions matching TRBD1. Germline V gene sequence: CDR1 MNHEY, CDR2 SVGEGT. The CDR3 consists of 16 residues. V was pared by 2 bases and J by 4 bases, with 6 bases of the junction left unmatched. CDR3 DNA: TGTGCCAGCAGTTACCCCGGGACAGGGCCGTACAATGAGCAGTTCTTC. Encoded protein: CASSYPGTGPYNEQFF.

The CDR3 bases are TGCGCCAGCTTCCTCCGGACAGGGCGGTCAGAGACCCAGTACTTC. Translating gives CASFLRTGRSETQYF. The chain couples TRBV5-1 to TRBJ2-5; the match to TRBD1 covers 8 bases. Germline lookup yields CDR1 SGHRS and CDR2 YFSETQ. V lost 7 bases and J lost 4; bases outside the gene matches: 12. The CDR3 is 15 amino acids.

V is TRBV5-1 and J is TRBJ1-3; 9 bases align to TRBD1. Trimming at V came to 4 bases and at J to 0 bases, leaving 8 bases not matched to a gene. The CDR3 sequence is 17 residues long. Germline values: CDR1 SGHRS, CDR2 YFSETQ. The DNA of the CDR3 is TGCGCCAGCAGCCCGTCGGGACAGGGATACTCTGGAAACACCATATATTTT. It codes for CASSPSGQGYSGNTIYF.

This sequence joins TRBV24-1 and TRBJ1-1; 9 nucleotides align to TRBD1. This CDR3 contains 18 residues. The germline V gene encodes CDR1 KGHDR and CDR2 SFDVKD. Losses at the gene ends were 2 bases for V and 2 bases for J; bases not matched to a gene: 11. The CDR3 DNA sequence: TGTGCCACCAGTGATTCCCCCGGGACAGGGAGCGCCAACACTGAAGCTTTCTTT. Its protein product is CATSDSPGTGSANTEAFF.

This chain joins TRBV18 and TRBJ2-2; 10 bases are shared with TRBD1. Per the germline V gene, CDR1 is KGHSH and CDR2 is LQKENI. The trim removed 2 bases at V and 0 bases at J, leaving 3 bases unmatched. The CDR3 extends over 17 amino acids. The CDR3 region is CASSPDGQGANTGELFF. In nucleotides, the CDR3 is TGTGCCAGCTCACCAGACGGACAGGGGGCGAACACCGGGGAGCTGTTTTTT.

The CDR3 spells CASSVDFELTGTIYF. CDR3 nucleotides: TGTGCCAGCAGCGTAGACTTCGAGTTGACAGGCACCATATATTTT. The rearrangement links TRBV9 to TRBJ1-3; TRBD1 might be the D (6 bases). This CDR3 comprises 15 residues. V was clipped by 0 bases and J by 9 bases, with 16 bases between them. Looked up from germline, CDR1 is SGDLS and CDR2 is YYNGEE.

This clone has only a few counts. The rearrangement uses TRBV27 and TRBJ2-7; TRBD1 agrees at 11 bases. The V gene's germline CDR1 is MNHEY and CDR2 SMNVEV (reference sequence). The CDR3 runs 14 residues. The junction had 11 bases not matched to a gene; V was cut back by 5 bases and J by 11 bases. CDR3 nucleotide sequence: TGTGCCAGCAGTACCGCTGGGACAGGGGGTAGTGAGTACTTC. It codes for CASSTAGTGGSEYF.

V and J are TRBV7-2 and TRBJ2-7; 10 bases match TRBD2. CDR1 and CDR2 from the germline V gene are SGHTA and FQGNSA. The ends lost 3 bases at V and 0 bases at J; junction bases unmatched: 2. The CDR3 length is 15 residues. Here the CDR3 DNA reads TGTGCCAGCAGCTTCCTAGCGGGGGACTCCTACGAGCAGTACTTC. The encoded protein is CASSFLAGDSYEQYF.

The chain employs TRBV7-3 and TRBJ2-3, with TRBD2 as a possible D gene (7 bases). This CDR3 comprises 15 residues. CDR1 is SGHTA and CDR2 is FQGTGA in the germline V gene. Deletions cut 2 bases from V and 5 bases from J, with 14 bases between. This chain's CDR3 is CASSLRAGARDTQYF. CDR3 in DNA: TGTGCCAGCAGCTTACGGGCGGGGGCCAGAGATACGCAGTATTTT.

The V call is TRBV11-2, the J call TRBJ1-2; tentative D call: TRBD1 (5 bases). The germline V and J ends were trimmed by 5 bases and 4 bases, with 14 bases remaining between them. The CDR3 totals 14 residues. Germline V gene sequence: CDR1 SGHAT, CDR2 FQNNGV. CDR3 bases: TGTGCCAGCAGCGCCGTCAGGGTTCCCTATGGCTACACCTTC. Translation: CASSAVRVPYGYTF.

The genes are TRBV10-3 and TRBJ1-2; 9 bases map to TRBD1. Looked up from germline, CDR1 is ENHRY and CDR2 is SYGVKD. The CDR3 consists of 14 residues. Trimming took 0 bases from V and 10 from J; bases not matched to a gene: 6. The CDR3 loop reads CAISESGTGSDYTF. CDR3 in DNA: TGTGCCATCAGTGAGTCAGGGACAGGGAGCGACTACACCTTC.